This T cell receptor (beta chain) was documented in a study of shared clonotypes between healthy human individuals. Study findings and constraints: Four donors shared about 4.5% of their naive CD4 clonotypes. Genetic and exposure-history diversity was limited by the few donors. Estimated richness values were generally larger in naive subsets than in memory subsets. The generation probabilities recorded for non-shared clonotypes fell below those of clonotypes shared by all four donors.

About this clone itself: What it recognizes is unknown.

Sequencing was performed with immunoSEQ multiplex PCR; in TCRdb, only in-frame clones are kept and a portion is missing. Found here are 2 million to 3 million clones, roughly 93% of them singletons; the top ten hold about 0.39%. V lost 2 bases and J lost 12; bases outside the gene matches: 10. CDR3 length equals 14 residues. CDR1 ENHRY and CDR2 SYGVKD come from the germline V gene. The chain employs TRBV10-3 and TRBJ2-1, with 7 bases identical to TRBD2. This TCR came from a man aged 18 to 29 in good health. Some clones in this sample may be carry-over from other donors' samples. The sequenced material came from naive CD4+ T cells from PBMCs. Subset denoted: CD45RA+ positively selected. The CDR3 here is CAISEVREGRGQFF. CDR3 sequence (DNA): TGTGCCATCAGTGAGGTGAGGGAGGGGAGAGGGCAGTTCTTC.